This entry lists 30 T cell receptor beta chains sequenced from one sample in a study of sequential checkpoint blockade in melanoma. Treatment meaning: randomized to nivolumab then ipilimumab (arm A) or the reverse (arm B). Clones were read by immunoSEQ multiplex PCR, and TCRdb kept only the in-frame ones, dropping some. The sample lists about 1,400 clones; roughly a fifth were seen once. Specimen: tumor tissue (inferred from file names), collected from a patient given nivolumab and ipilimumab in sequence. Every receptor here comes from a human donor with melanoma.

This clone was counted only a few times. The genes are TRBV9 and TRBJ2-7; the D is unclear. Per germline, CDR1 SGDLS and CDR2 YYNGEE. V was shortened by 7 bases and J by 1 base, with 12 bases between the two germline ends. The CDR3 is 13 amino acids. This chain's CDR3 is CASSQDASYEQYF. CDR3 coding DNA: TGTGCCAGCTCCCAAGACGCTTCCTACGAGCAGTACTTC.

This clone was found a few times. The rearrangement links TRBV6-8 to TRBJ1-1; perhaps TRBD1 as D (6 bases). Trimming took 10 bases from V and 0 from J, leaving 9 bases between them. Germline loops: CDR1 MNHGY, CDR2 SAAAGT. This CDR3 is 12 amino acids long. CDR3 coding DNA: TGTGCCATCAGGGACATGAACACTGAAGCTTTCTTT. This translates into CAIRDMNTEAFF.

This clone is large (0.1 to 1%) within its sample. In nucleotides, the CDR3 is TGTGCCAGCAGCCAACAACTAGCGGGGGGGTCAGAGACCCAGTACTTC. Translated, it gives CASSQQLAGGSETQYF. The chain combines TRBV14 with TRBJ2-5; 13 positions match TRBD2. CDR1 and CDR2 from the germline V gene are SGHDN and FVKESK. This CDR3 contains 16 residues. With V trimmed by 2 bases and J by 4 bases, 4 bases remained unmatched.

In this sample, this clone is medium-sized. V gene TRBV6-8 combines with J gene TRBJ2-7; 9 nucleotides line up with TRBD1. The CDR3 covers 13 residues. V gave up 6 bases and J gave up 2 bases; unmatched junction bases: 2. Germline V gene data show CDR1 as MNHGY and CDR2 as SAAAGT. CDR3 sequence: CASRGQGAYEQYF. For the CDR3, the DNA is TGTGCCAGCAGGGGACAGGGAGCCTACGAGCAGTACTTC.

Only a few counts were recorded for this clone. The chain couples TRBV10-2 to TRBJ2-7; 8 bases fit TRBD1. The CDR3 covers 15 residues. Germline V lookup: CDR1 WSHSY, CDR2 SAAADI. Unmatched junction bases numbered 11, after V lost 6 bases and J lost 4 bases. The CDR3 region is CASSGGQGGLYEQYF. In DNA, the CDR3 is TGCGCCAGCAGCGGCGGACAGGGAGGATTGTACGAGCAGTACTTC.

The J gene is TRBJ2-1, the V gene TRBV19, with a weak D call TRBD1 (6 bases). The germline CDR1 and CDR2 sequences are LNHDA and SQIVND (reference sequence). The length of the CDR3 is 12 residues. V was trimmed by 5 bases and J by 6 bases, leaving 8 bases between them. The CDR3 DNA sequence: TGTGCCAGTAGTCTCAGGGGCAATGAGCAGTTCTTC. This encodes CASSLRGNEQFF.

This clone is deemed medium-sized (0.01 to 0.1%). V gene TRBV11-3 combines with J gene TRBJ2-3; D might be TRBD2 (6 bases). Trimming removed 2 bases from V and 2 bases from J, with 14 bases in between. CDR1 is SGHNT and CDR2 is YENEEA in the germline V gene. There are 16 residues in the CDR3. The CDR3 DNA sequence: TGTGCCAGCAGCTTACATGGTAGCGGACCCACAGATACGCAGTATTTT. Encoded protein: CASSLHGSGPTDTQYF.

The rearrangement joins TRBV30 to TRBJ1-2; D not certain. CDR3 size: 13 residues. Germline V gene sequence: CDR1 GTSNPN, CDR2 SVGIG (reference sequence). Trimming left V 0 bases short and J 8 bases short, with 13 bases between. The CDR3 region is CAWSVFSLQGYTF. Here the CDR3 DNA reads TGTGCCTGGAGTGTTTTTTCCCTGCAGGGCTACACCTTC.

By sample fraction, this clone is medium-sized. The chain joins TRBV11-3 to TRBJ1-6; maybe TRBD1 (5 bases). Trimming removed 1 base from V and 7 bases from J, with 14 bases in between. CDR3 length: 16 residues. Germline CDR1 is SGHNT and CDR2 is YENEEA. In DNA, the CDR3 is TGTGCCAGCAGCTTAGGTCGCAGGGAGGAAAATTCACCCCTCCACTTT. Translation gives CASSLGRREENSPLHF.

The gene calls are TRBV19 and TRBJ2-7; 12 positions match TRBD1. This CDR3 is 16 amino acids long. The germline V gene encodes CDR1 LNHDA and CDR2 SQIVND (reference sequence). After removal of 4 bases from V and 1 base from J, the junction contained 5 bases not matched to a gene. The CDR3 region has the DNA TGTGCCAGTAGTACCCGGGACAGGGGGCTTTCCTACGAGCAGTACTTC. Protein sequence: CASSTRDRGLSYEQYF.

This clone came up a few times. The CDR3 DNA follows: TGCGCCAGCAGCTTGGCCGGGGAGACAGGGAGGGAAGAGAAACTGTTTTTT. Translated: CASSLAGETGREEKLFF. The chain joins TRBV23-1 to TRBJ1-4, with 7 bases lining up with TRBD1. TRBV23-1 is noted as an ORF with a role that remains uncertain. The ends lost 6 bases at V and 11 bases at J; junction bases unmatched: 21. The length of the CDR3 is 17 residues.

The chain combines TRBV9 with TRBJ2-4, with 7 bases lining up with TRBD1. Germline V gene lookup returns CDR1 SGDLS and CDR2 YYNGEE. V trimming: 3 bases; J trimming: 9 bases; junction bases outside the gene matches: 9. The CDR3 has 14 amino acids. CDR3 region: CASSELTGDAIQYF. CDR3 bases: TGTGCCAGCAGCGAGCTCACAGGGGATGCCATTCAGTACTTC.

The V and J genes are TRBV6-8 and TRBJ1-3; 7 nucleotides agree with TRBD1. The CDR3 has 14 amino acids. Losses at the gene ends were 6 bases for V and 1 base for J; bases not matched to a gene: 3. Germline CDR1 reads MNHGY; CDR2 reads SAAAGT. The DNA of the CDR3 is TGTGCCAGCAGCTTCAGGGGGTCTGGAAACACCATATATTTT. This encodes CASSFRGSGNTIYF.

This chain uses TRBV11-3 with TRBJ1-5; no firm D call. The CDR3 is made up of 18 amino acids. CDR1 and CDR2 from the germline V gene are SGHNT and YENEEA. Trimming took 0 bases from V and 2 from J, leaving 17 bases between them. CDR3 DNA sequence: TGTGCCAGCAGCTTAGATCCTAACGGGCGGACCCGCAATCAGCCCCAGCATTTT. This codes for CASSLDPNGRTRNQPQHF.

This clone was picked up a small number of times. The chain couples TRBV6-8 to TRBJ2-1; 12 nucleotides align to TRBD2. Germline CDR1 and CDR2: MNHGY and SAAAGT. Trimming cost V 8 bases and J 5 bases; bases outside gene matches: 4. This CDR3 contains 14 residues. The CDR3 region is CASSLAGGHNEQFF. The CDR3 bases are TGTGCCAGCTCACTAGCGGGGGGCCACAATGAGCAGTTCTTC.

The chain recombines TRBV28 with TRBJ2-7; D possibly corresponds to TRBD1 (6 bases). Germline lookup yields CDR1 MDHEN and CDR2 SYDVKM. The CDR3 is 14 residues long. V was clipped by 3 bases and J by 3 bases, with 12 bases between them. CDR3 nucleotide sequence: TGTGCCAGCAGTTTCGTGGACAGAAACTACGAGCAGTACTTC. Translating gives CASSFVDRNYEQYF.

In its sample, this clone is medium-sized (0.01 to 0.1%). The chain employs TRBV7-1 and TRBJ2-7; the D gene is possibly TRBD2 (5 bases). TRBV7-1 is given ORF status, its function remaining uncertain. The ends were cut back, 5 bases at V and 3 bases at J, with 11 bases in the middle. The CDR3 consists of 13 residues. The CDR3: CASSDGLNYEQYF. The DNA for the CDR3 is TGTGCCAGCAGCGACGGACTGAACTACGAGCAGTACTTC.

The chain links TRBV9 to TRBJ1-4, with 8 nucleotides matching TRBD1. Germline V gene data show CDR1 as SGDLS and CDR2 as YYNGEE. This CDR3 region has 16 residues. The V and J ends lost 0 bases and 6 bases, in that order; junction bases with no gene match: 7. CDR3 DNA: TGTGCCAGCAGCGTAGGAGTCACAGGGGGTTATGAAAAACTGTTTTTT. Protein sequence: CASSVGVTGGYEKLFF.

This clone was observed a few times. The gene calls are TRBV25-1 and TRBJ1-1; D is uncertain. V dropped 4 bases and J dropped 0 bases, with 12 bases sitting between them. The CDR3 is 15 amino acids. Germline loops: CDR1 MGHDK, CDR2 SYGVNS. CDR3 nucleotides: TGTGCCAGCAGTGTGGACGGTCTTATGAACACTGAAGCTTTCTTT. Translated, it gives CASSVDGLMNTEAFF. Looking up the rest from reference TRBV25-1 and TRBJ1-1 gives the full variable domain: EADIYQTPRYLVIGTGKKITLECSQTMGHDKMYWYQQDPGMELHLIHYSYGVNSTEKGDLSSESTVSRIRTEHFPLTLESARPSHTSQYLCASSVDGLMNTEAFFGQGTRLTVV.

V is TRBV29-1 and J is TRBJ2-3, with 8 bases matching TRBD1. The V and J ends lost 3 bases and 0 bases, in that order; junction bases with no gene match: 14. In germline, CDR1 is SQVTM, CDR2 ANQGSEA. The CDR3 is 18 residues long. This CDR3 is CSVDRGLGGLSSTDTQYF. The CDR3 DNA is TGCAGCGTTGACAGGGGGCTAGGCGGGTTGTCTAGCACAGATACGCAGTATTTT.

This chain uses TRBV11-3 with TRBJ2-7; the D gene is possibly TRBD2 (6 bases). The CDR3 is 15 amino acids. V dropped 2 bases and J dropped 0 bases, with 11 bases sitting between them. Germline V gene sequence: CDR1 SGHNT, CDR2 YENEEA. CDR3 sequence reads: CASSLIGGISYEQYF. The CDR3 DNA reads TGTGCCAGCAGCTTAATTGGGGGGATCTCCTACGAGCAGTACTTC.

The rearrangement links TRBV18 to TRBJ1-2; possibly TRBD1 for D (5 bases). CDR1 and CDR2 from the germline V gene are KGHSH and LQKENI. V was clipped by 3 bases and J by 5 bases, with 13 bases between them. The CDR3 spans 14 residues. CDR3: CASSPSRGGYGYTF. Here the CDR3 DNA reads TGTGCCAGCTCACCGTCTAGGGGTGGATATGGCTACACCTTC.

The chain uses TRBV18 and TRBJ2-5; D ambiguous. The CDR3 spans 12 residues. CDR1 is KGHSH and CDR2 is LQKENI in the germline V gene. Deletions cut 4 bases from V and 4 bases from J, with 7 bases between. CDR3 nucleotide sequence: TGTGCCAGCTCACGACCCCCAGAGACCCAGTACTTC. It codes for CASSRPPETQYF.

This clone was seen more than once but under ten times. The rearrangement uses TRBV6-8 and TRBJ1-6, with D perhaps matching TRBD1 (5 bases). The length of the CDR3 is 16 residues. Germline CDR1 MNHGY, CDR2 SAAAGT. Trimming pared 0 bases from V and 9 bases from J, leaving 15 bases between. DNA of the CDR3: TGTGCCAGCAGTTACTCGTTCCAGGGCACGGGTTCACCCCTCCACTTT. Translation: CASSYSFQGTGSPLHF.

The V call is TRBV30, the J call TRBJ2-1, with TRBD1 matching over 8 bases. V lost 5 bases, J lost 3 bases, and 9 bases stayed unmatched. Germline loops: CDR1 GTSNPN, CDR2 SVGIG (reference sequence). The CDR3 length is 15 residues. CDR3 sequence: CAWAEVGQVYNEQFF. CDR3 nucleotide sequence: TGTGCCTGGGCTGAAGTGGGACAGGTCTACAATGAGCAGTTCTTC.

The rearrangement uses TRBV30 and TRBJ2-1; 8 bases line up with TRBD2. V was clipped by 5 bases and J by 0 bases; unmatched bases: 9. CDR1 and CDR2 (germline): GTSNPN, SVGIG (reference sequence). The CDR3 loop spans 16 amino acids. This CDR3 reads CAWQRGPLPSYNEQFF. CDR3 DNA: TGTGCCTGGCAGCGGGGGCCACTCCCCTCCTACAATGAGCAGTTCTTC.

The table lists this clone with a few counts. The rearrangement links TRBV29-1 to TRBJ2-7; a possible D gene is TRBD2 (6 bases). Germline V gene sequence: CDR1 SQVTM, CDR2 ANQGSEA. The V gene lost 2 bases and the J gene lost 5 bases, with 16 bases spanning the gap. CDR3 length: 14 amino acids. The CDR3 spells CSVEMGGKGNEQYF. The CDR3 region has the DNA TGCAGCGTTGAAATGGGGGGTAAAGGTAACGAGCAGTACTTC.

V usage is TRBV6-8 and J usage is TRBJ1-2, with 7 bases lining up with TRBD1. J gave up 4 bases and V 6 bases, and 11 bases lay outside the gene matches. The CDR3 spans 15 residues. Per the germline V gene, CDR1 is MNHGY and CDR2 is SAAAGT. CDR3 sequence (DNA): TGTGCCAGCAGCCCTAGGACAGGAGAATTCTATGGCTACACCTTC. Its translation is CASSPRTGEFYGYTF.

This clone was detected a few times. This rearrangement joins TRBV18 to TRBJ2-1; TRBD2 aligns across 11 bases. The trim removed 2 bases at V and 8 bases at J, leaving 5 bases unmatched. The CDR3 length is 15 residues. Per germline, CDR1 KGHSH and CDR2 LQKENI. This CDR3 is CASSPGTSGFDEQFF. In DNA form, the CDR3 reads TGTGCCAGCTCACCAGGGACTAGCGGTTTTGATGAGCAGTTCTTC.

By its share, this clone is medium-sized. The rearrangement links TRBV11-3 to TRBJ1-2; 9 bases line up with TRBD1. The CDR3 contains 16 residues. The junction had 5 bases not matched to a gene; V was cut back by 1 base and J by 2 bases. Looked up from germline, CDR1 is SGHNT and CDR2 is YENEEA. The CDR3, as DNA: TGTGCCAGCAGCTTAGTTCCGGGACAGGGAAACTATGGCTACACCTTC. This codes for CASSLVPGQGNYGYTF.